This paragraph reports one T cell receptor (beta chain). This specimen comes from a study of T cell responses to AZD1222 COVID-19 vaccine. Using immunoSEQ multiplex PCR, the repertoire was profiled, and TCRdb retains in-frame clones only, with some absent. The sample shows over 100,000 clones, roughly nine tenths of them seen only once. The specimen was peripheral blood, collected on day 0 of AZD1222 vaccination. The receptor was derived from an adult in good health.

CDR3 amino acids: CASSASPGQGHSYEQYF. CDR3 DNA sequence: TGTGCCAGTAGCGCCTCCCCGGGACAGGGGCACTCCTACGAGCAGTACTTC. The rearrangement links TRBV19 to TRBJ2-7; 10 positions match TRBD1. The germline CDR1 and CDR2 sequences are LNHDA and SQIVND (reference sequence). V lost 6 bases and J lost 0; bases outside the gene matches: 11. The length of the CDR3 is 17 residues.